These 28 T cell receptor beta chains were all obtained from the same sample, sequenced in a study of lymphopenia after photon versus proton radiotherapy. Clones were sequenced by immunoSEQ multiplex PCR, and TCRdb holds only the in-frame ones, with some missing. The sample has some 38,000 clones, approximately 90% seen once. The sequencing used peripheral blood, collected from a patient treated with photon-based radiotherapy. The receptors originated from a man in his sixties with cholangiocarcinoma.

The CDR3 loop reads CASSLGSGGPEDTQYF. DNA for the CDR3: TGCGCCAGCAGCTTGGGGTCGGGAGGGCCTGAGGATACGCAGTATTTT. The chain joins TRBV5-1 to TRBJ2-3; 8 nucleotides align to TRBD2. Trimming at V came to 0 bases and at J to 6 bases, leaving 9 bases not matched to a gene. The germline gives CDR1 SGHRS, CDR2 YFSETQ. The CDR3 covers 16 residues.

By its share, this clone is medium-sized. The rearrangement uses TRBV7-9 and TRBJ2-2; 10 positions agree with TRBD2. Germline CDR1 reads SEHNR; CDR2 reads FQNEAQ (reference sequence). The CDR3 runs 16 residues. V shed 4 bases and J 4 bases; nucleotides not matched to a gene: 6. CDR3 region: CASSSSGTSVTGELFF. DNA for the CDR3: TGTGCCAGCAGCTCTTCCGGGACTAGCGTCACCGGGGAGCTGTTTTTT. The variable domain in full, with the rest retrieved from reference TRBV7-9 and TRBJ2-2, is DTGVSQNPRHKITKRGQNVTFRCDPISEHNRLYWYRQTLGQGPEFLTYFQNEAQLEKSRLLSDRFSAERPKGSFSTLEIQRTEQGDSAMYLCASSSSGTSVTGELFFGEGSRLTVL.

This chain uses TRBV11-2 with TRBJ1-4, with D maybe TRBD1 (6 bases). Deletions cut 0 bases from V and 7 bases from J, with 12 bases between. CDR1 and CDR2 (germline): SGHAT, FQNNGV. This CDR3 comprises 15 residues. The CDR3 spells CASSLDGRGSEKLFF. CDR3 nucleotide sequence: TGTGCCAGCAGCTTAGACGGCAGGGGCTCTGAAAAACTGTTTTTT.

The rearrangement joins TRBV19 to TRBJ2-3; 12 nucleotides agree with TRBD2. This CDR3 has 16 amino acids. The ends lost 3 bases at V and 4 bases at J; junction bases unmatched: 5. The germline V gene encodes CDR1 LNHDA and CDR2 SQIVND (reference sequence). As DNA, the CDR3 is TGTGCCAGTAGTATGGGCCTAGCGGGAGGGGCAGATACGCAGTATTTT. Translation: CASSMGLAGGADTQYF.

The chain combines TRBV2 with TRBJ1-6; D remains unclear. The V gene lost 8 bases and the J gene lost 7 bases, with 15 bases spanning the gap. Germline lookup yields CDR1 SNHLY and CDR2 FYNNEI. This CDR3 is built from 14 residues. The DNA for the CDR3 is TGTGCCAGCCGTGCCGGGCGAACGAATTCACCCCTCCACTTT. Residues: CASRAGRTNSPLHF.

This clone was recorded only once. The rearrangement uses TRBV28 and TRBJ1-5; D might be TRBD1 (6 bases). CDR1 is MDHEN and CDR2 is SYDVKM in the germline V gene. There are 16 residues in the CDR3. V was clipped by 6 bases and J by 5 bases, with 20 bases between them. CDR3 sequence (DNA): TGTGCCAGCAGCAACCCCCCCTCGGGGGGCTATCAGCCCCAGCATTTT. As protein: CASSNPPSGGYQPQHF.

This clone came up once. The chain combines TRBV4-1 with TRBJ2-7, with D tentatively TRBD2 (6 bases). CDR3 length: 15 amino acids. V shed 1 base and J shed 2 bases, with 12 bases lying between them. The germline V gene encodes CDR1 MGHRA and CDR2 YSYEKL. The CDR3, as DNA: TGCGCCAGCAGCCAAGGTTCGGGGGATACCTACGAGCAGTACTTC. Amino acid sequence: CASSQGSGDTYEQYF.

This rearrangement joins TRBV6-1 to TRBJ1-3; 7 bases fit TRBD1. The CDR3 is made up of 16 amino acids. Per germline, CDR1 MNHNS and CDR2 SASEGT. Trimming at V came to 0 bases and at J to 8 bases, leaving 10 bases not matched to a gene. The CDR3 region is CASSEAFQGGRDTIYF. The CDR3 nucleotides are TGTGCCAGCAGTGAAGCCTTCCAGGGGGGAAGGGACACCATATATTTT.

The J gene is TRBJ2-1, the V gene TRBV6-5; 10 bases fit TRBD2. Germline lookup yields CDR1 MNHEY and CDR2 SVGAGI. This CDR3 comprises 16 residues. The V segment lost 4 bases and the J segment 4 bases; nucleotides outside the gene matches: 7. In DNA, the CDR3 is TGTGCCAGCAGTTCCCTGCGTAGCGGGGGGTACAATGAGCAGTTCTTC. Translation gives CASSSLRSGGYNEQFF.

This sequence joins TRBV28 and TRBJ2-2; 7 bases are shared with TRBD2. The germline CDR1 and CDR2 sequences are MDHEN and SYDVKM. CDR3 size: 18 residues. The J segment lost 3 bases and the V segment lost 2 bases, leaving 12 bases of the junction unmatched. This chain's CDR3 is CASSLSWTRIGDTGELFF. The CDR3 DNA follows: TGTGCCAGCAGTTTAAGTTGGACTAGGATTGGGGACACCGGGGAGCTGTTTTTT.

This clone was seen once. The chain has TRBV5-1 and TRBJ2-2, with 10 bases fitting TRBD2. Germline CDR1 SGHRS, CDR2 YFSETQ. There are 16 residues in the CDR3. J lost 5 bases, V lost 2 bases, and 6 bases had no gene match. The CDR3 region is CASSLSSGRNTGELFF. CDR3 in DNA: TGCGCCAGCAGCTTATCTAGCGGGAGAAATACCGGGGAGCTGTTTTTT.

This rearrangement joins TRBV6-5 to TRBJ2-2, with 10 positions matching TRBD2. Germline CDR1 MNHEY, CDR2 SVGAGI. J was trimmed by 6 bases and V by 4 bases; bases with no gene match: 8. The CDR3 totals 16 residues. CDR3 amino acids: CASSFPSSGSPGELFF. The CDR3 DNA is TGTGCCAGCAGTTTCCCCTCTAGCGGGAGTCCCGGGGAGCTGTTTTTT.

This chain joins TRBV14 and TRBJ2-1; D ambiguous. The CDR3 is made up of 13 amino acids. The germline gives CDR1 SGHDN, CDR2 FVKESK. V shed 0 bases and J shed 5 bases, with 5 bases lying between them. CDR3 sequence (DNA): TGTGCCAGCAGCCAAGATGTAGACAATGAGCAGTTCTTC. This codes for CASSQDVDNEQFF.

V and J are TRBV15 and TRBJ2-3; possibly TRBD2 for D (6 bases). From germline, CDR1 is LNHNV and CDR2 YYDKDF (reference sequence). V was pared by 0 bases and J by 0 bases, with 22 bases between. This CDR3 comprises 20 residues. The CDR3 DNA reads TGTGCCACCAGCAGAGATCGGGTGTCAGCGGGCTACCGAAGCACAGATACGCAGTATTTT. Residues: CATSRDRVSAGYRSTDTQYF.

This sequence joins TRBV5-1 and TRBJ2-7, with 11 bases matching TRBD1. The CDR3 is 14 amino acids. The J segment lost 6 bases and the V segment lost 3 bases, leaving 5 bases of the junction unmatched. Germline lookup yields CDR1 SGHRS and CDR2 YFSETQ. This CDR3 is CASSSGTGGGEQYF. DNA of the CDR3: TGCGCCAGCAGCTCCGGGACAGGGGGAGGCGAGCAGTACTTC.

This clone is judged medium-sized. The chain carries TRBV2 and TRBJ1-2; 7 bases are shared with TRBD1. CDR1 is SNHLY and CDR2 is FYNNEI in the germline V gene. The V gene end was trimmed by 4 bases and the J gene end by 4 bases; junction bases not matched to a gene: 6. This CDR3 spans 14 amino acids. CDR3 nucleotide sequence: TGTGCCAGCAGTGCCATATCAGGGGGCTATGGCTACACCTTC. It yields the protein CASSAISGGYGYTF.

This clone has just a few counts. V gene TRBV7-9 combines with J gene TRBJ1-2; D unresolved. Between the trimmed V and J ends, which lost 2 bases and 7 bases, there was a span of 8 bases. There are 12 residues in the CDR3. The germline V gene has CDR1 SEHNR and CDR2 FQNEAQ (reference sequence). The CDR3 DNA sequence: TGTGCCAGCAGCTTACACAATTTTGGCTACACCTTC. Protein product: CASSLHNFGYTF.

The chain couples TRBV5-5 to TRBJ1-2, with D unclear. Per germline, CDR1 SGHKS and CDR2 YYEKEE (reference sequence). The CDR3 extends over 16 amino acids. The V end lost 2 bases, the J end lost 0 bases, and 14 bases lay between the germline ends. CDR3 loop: CASSFEIGRPNYGYTF. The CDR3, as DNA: TGTGCCAGCAGCTTCGAAATAGGCAGGCCTAACTATGGCTACACCTTC.

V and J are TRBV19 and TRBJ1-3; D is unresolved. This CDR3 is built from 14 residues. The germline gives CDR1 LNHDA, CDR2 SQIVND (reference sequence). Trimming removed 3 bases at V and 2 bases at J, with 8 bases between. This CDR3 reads CASSMRQTGNTIYF. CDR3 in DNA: TGTGCCAGTAGTATGCGGCAAACTGGAAACACCATATATTTT. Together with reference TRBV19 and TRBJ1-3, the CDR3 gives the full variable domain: DGGITQSPKYLFRKEGQNVTLSCEQNLNHDAMYWYRQDPGQGLRLIYYSQIVNDFQKGDIAEGYSVSREKKESFPLTVTSAQKNPTAFYLCASSMRQTGNTIYFGEGSWLTVV.

CDR3 amino acids: CASSHILRGTEAFF. The DNA for the CDR3 is TGCGCCAGCAGCCACATCTTGAGGGGCACTGAAGCTTTCTTT. The chain uses TRBV4-3 and TRBJ1-1; TRBD1 is a possible D gene (5 bases). Germline lookup yields CDR1 LGHNA and CDR2 YSLEER. The CDR3 sequence is 14 residues long. V was pared by 3 bases and J by 4 bases, with 12 bases between.

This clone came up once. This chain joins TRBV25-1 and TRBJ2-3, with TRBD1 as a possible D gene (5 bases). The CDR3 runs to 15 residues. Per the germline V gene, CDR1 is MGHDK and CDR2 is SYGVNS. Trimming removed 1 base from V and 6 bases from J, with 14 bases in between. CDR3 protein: CASSEFRTPVDTQYF. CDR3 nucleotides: TGTGCCAGCAGTGAATTTAGGACACCCGTGGATACGCAGTATTTT.

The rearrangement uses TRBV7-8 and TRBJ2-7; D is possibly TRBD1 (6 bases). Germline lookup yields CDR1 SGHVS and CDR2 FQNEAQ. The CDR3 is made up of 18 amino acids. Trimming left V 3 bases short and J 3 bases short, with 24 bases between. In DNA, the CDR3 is TGTGCCAGCAGCTTCCAGATAAACCGGGACACCCCTAACTACGAGCAGTACTTC. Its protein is CASSFQINRDTPNYEQYF.

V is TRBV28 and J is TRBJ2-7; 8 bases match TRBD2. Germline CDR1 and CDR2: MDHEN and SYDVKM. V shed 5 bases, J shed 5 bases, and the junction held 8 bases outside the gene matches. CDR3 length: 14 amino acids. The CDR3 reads CASSRSGGYHEQYF. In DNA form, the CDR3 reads TGTGCCAGCAGTCGTTCGGGGGGGTACCACGAGCAGTACTTC.

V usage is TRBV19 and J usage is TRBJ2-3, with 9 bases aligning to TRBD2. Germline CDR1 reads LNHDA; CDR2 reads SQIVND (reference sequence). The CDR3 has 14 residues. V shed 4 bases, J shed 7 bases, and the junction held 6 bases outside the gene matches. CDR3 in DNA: TGTGCCAGTAGTAATTCGCGGGAGGGGAATACGCAGTATTTT. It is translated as CASSNSREGNTQYF.

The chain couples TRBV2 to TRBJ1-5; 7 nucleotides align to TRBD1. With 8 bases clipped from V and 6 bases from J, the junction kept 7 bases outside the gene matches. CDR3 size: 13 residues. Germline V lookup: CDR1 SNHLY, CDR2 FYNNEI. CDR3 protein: CASDREVGQPQHF. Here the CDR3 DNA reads TGTGCCAGCGACAGGGAGGTTGGTCAGCCCCAGCATTTT. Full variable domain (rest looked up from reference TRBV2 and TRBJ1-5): EPEVTQTPSHQVTQMGQEVILRCVPISNHLYFYWYRQILGQKVEFLVSFYNNEISEKSEIFDDQFSVERPDGSNFTLKIRSTKLEDSAMYFCASDREVGQPQHFGDGTRLSIL.

The CDR3 here is CASSANTEAFF. CDR3 nucleotides: TGTGCCAGCTCGGCGAACACTGAAGCTTTCTTT. This chain uses TRBV2 with TRBJ1-1, with no clear D. V shed 8 bases and J shed 1 base, with 5 bases lying between them. Looked up from germline, CDR1 is SNHLY and CDR2 is FYNNEI. The CDR3 sequence is 11 residues long.

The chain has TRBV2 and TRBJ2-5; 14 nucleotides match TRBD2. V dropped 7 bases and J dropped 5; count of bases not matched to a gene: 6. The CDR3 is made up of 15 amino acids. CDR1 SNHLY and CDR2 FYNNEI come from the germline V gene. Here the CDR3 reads CASTRGLAGVETQYF. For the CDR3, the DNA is TGTGCCAGCACCAGGGGACTAGCGGGAGTCGAGACCCAGTACTTC.

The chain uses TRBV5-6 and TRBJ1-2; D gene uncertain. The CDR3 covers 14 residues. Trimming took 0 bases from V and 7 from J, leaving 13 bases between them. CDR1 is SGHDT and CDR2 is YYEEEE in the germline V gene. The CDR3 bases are TGTGCCAGCAGCTTGGGACGGTGGCCGGGTGGCTACACCTTC. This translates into CASSLGRWPGGYTF. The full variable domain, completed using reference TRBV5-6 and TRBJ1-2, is DAGVTQSPTHLIKTRGQQVTLRCSPKSGHDTVSWYQQALGQGPQFIFQYYEEEERQRGNFPDRFSGHQFPNYSSELNVNALLLGDSALYLCASSLGRWPGGYTFGSGTRLTVV.